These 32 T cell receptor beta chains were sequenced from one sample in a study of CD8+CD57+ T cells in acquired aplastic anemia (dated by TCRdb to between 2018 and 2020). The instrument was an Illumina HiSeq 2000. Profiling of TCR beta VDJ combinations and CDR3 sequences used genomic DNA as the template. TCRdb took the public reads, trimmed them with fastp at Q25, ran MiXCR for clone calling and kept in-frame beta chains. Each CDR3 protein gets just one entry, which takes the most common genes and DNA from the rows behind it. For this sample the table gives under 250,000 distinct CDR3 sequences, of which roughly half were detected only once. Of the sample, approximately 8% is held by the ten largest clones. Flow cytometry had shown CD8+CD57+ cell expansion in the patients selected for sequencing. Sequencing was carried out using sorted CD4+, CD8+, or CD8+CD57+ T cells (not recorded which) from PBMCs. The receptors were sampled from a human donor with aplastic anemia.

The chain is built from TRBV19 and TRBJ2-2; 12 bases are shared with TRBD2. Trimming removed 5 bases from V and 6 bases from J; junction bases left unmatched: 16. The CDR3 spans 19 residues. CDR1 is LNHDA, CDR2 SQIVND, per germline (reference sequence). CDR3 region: CASSSPSGRAVMGAGELFF. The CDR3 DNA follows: TGTGCCAGTAGTTCCCCTAGCGGGAGGGCTGTTATGGGCGCCGGGGAGCTGTTTTTT.

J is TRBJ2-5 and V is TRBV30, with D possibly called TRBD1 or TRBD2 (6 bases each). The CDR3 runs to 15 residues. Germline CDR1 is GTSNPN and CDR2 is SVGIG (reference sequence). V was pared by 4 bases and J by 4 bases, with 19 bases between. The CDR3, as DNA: TGTGCCTGGACCCGAATCGGGGGCCTGGGAGAGACCCAGTACTTC. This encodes CAWTRIGGLGETQYF.

The CDR3 DNA follows: TGCAGTGCAAAAGGGGGACAGGGGGGGCAACGGCAAGGCTACACCTTC. Its translation: CSAKGGQGGQRQGYTF. The chain recombines TRBV20-1 with TRBJ1-2, with 11 bases lining up with TRBD1. The CDR3 loop spans 16 amino acids. V shed 6 bases, J shed 8 bases, and the junction held 17 bases outside the gene matches. Germline lookup yields CDR1 DFQATT and CDR2 SNEGSKA (reference sequence).

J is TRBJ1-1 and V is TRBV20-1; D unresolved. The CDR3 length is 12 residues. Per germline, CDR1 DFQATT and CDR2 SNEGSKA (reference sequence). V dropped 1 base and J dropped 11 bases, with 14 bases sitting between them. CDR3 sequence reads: CSARALGLAAFF. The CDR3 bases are TGCAGTGCTAGAGCGTTGGGGTTGGCGGCTTTCTTT.

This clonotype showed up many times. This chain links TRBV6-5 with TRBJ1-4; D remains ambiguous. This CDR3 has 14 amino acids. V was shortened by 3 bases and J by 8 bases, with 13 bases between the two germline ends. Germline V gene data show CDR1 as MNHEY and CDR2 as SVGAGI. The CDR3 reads CASSYSTGNEKLFF. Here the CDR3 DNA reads TGTGCCAGCAGTTATAGCACGGGTAACGAAAAACTGTTTTTT.

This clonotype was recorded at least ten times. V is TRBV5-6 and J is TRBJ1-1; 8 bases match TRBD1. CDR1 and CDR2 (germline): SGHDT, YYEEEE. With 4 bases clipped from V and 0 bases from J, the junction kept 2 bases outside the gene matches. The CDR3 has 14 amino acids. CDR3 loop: CASSPDRVNTEAFF. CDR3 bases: TGTGCCAGCAGCCCGGACAGGGTGAACACTGAAGCTTTCTTT.

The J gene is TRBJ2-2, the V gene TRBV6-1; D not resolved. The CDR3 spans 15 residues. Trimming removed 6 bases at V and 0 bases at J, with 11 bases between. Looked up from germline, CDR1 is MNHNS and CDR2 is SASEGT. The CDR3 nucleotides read TGTGCCAGCAGGGCAGGCAGAGCGAACACCGGGGAGCTGTTTTTT. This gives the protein CASRAGRANTGELFF.

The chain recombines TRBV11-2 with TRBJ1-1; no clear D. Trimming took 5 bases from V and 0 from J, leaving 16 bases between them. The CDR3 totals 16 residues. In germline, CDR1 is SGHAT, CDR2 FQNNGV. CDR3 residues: CASSVDSDLMNTEAFF. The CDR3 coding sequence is TGTGCCAGCAGCGTTGATTCGGATTTAATGAACACTGAAGCTTTCTTT.

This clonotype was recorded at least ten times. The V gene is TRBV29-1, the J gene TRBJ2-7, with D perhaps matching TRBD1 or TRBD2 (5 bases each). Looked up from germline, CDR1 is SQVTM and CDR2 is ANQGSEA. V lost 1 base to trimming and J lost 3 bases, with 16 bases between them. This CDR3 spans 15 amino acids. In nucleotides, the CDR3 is TGCAGCGTTGAAGGTAGAGGGGAGACCGGCTACGAGCAGTACTTC. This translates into CSVEGRGETGYEQYF.

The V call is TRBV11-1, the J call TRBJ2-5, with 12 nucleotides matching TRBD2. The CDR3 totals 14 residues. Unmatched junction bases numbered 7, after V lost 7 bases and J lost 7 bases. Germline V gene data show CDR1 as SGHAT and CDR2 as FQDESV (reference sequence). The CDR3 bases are TGTGCCAGCAAGCGTCTAGCGGGAGGGGTGACCCAGTACTTC. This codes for CASKRLAGGVTQYF.

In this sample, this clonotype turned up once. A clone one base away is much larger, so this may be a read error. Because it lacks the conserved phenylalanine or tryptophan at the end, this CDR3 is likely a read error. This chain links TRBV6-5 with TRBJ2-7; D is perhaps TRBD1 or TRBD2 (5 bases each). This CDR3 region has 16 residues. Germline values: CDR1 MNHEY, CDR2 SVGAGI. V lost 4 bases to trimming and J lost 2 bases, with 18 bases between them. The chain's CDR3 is CASSSSGTELPYEQYL. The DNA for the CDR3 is TGTGCCAGCAGTTCCTCCGGGACCGAGTTACCCTACGAGCAGTACCTC.

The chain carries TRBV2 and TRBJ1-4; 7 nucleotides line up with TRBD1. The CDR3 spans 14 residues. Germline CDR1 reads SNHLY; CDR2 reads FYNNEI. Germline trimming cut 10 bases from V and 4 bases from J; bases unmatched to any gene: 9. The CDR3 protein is CATSRDRGNEKLFF. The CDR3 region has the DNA TGTGCCACCAGCAGGGACAGAGGTAATGAAAAACTGTTTTTT.

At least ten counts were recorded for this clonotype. For the CDR3, the DNA is TGTGCCAGCAGCCACCTCAGGGAGGAACTCGACGAGCAGTACTTC. Its translation is CASSHLREELDEQYF. V is TRBV5-6 and J is TRBJ2-7, with a possible D match to TRBD2 (6 bases). The V end lost 4 bases, the J end lost 5 bases, and 19 bases lay between the germline ends. Germline values: CDR1 SGHDT, CDR2 YYEEEE. The CDR3 is made up of 15 amino acids.

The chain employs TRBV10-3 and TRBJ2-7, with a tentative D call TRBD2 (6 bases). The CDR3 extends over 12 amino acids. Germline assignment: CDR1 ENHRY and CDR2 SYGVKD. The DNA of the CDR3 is TGTGCTATCGGTGAGGACGCGGGGGAGCAGTACTTC. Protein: CAIGEDAGEQYF.

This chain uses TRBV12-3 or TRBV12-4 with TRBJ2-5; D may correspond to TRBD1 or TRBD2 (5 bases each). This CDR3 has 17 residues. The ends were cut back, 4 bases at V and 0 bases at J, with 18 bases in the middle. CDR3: CASSWVGTTWYQETQYF. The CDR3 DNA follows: TGTGCCAGCAGTTGGGTCGGGACCACTTGGTACCAAGAGACCCAGTACTTC.

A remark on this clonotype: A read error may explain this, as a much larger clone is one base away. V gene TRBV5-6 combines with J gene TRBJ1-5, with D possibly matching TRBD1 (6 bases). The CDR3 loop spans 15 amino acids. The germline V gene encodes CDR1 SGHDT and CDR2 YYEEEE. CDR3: CASSLRGVPNQRQHF. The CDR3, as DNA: TGTGCCAGCAGCTTGAGGGGGGTTCCCAATCAGCGCCAGCATTTT.

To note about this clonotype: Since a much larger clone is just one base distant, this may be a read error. The CDR3 nucleotides are TGTGCCAGTGGTATAAAGCCGGGGGCCAAACCTGAAGCTTTCTTT. Translation gives CASGIKPGAKPEAFF. V usage is TRBV19 and J usage is TRBJ1-1, with a possible D match to TRBD1 (6 bases). This CDR3 is built from 15 residues. CDR1 is LNHDA and CDR2 is SQIVND in the germline V gene (reference sequence).

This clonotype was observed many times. The CDR3: CASSLRYEGTEAFF. DNA for the CDR3: TGTGCCAGTAGTCTGAGGTACGAGGGCACTGAAGCTTTCTTT. This chain links TRBV19 with TRBJ1-1, with D hard to call. Germline assignment: CDR1 LNHDA and CDR2 SQIVND (reference sequence). The CDR3 totals 14 residues. Deletions cut 5 bases from V and 4 bases from J, with 14 bases between.

Here the CDR3 reads CASSPGLAGDSPLHF. The CDR3 DNA reads TGTGCCAGCAGCCCCGGACTAGCGGGAGATTCACCCCTCCACTTT. The chain couples TRBV9 to TRBJ1-6; D remains ambiguous. This CDR3 spans 15 amino acids. Trimming shortened V by 4 bases and J by 8 bases, and 16 bases separated the two germline ends. Looked up from germline, CDR1 is SGDLS and CDR2 is YYNGEE.

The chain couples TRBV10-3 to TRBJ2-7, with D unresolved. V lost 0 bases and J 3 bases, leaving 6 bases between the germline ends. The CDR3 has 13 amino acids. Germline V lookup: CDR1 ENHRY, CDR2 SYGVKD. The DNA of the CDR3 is TGTGCCATCAGTGAGTCGCCAAGCTACGAGCAGTACGTC. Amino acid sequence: CAISESPSYEQYV.

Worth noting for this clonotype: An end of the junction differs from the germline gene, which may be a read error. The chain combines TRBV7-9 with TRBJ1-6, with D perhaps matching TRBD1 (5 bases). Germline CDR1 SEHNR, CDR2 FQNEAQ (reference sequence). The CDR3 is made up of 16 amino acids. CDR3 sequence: CASRPTRGSYNSPLHF. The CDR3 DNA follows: TGTGCCAGCAGGCCTACGAGGGGCTCCTACAATTCACCCCTCCACTTT.

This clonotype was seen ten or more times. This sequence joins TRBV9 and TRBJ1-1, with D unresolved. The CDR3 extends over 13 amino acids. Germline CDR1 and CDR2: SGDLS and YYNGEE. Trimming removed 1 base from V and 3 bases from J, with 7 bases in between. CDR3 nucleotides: TGTGCCAGCAGCGTAACAGAGTACACTGAAGCTTTCTTT. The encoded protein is CASSVTEYTEAFF.

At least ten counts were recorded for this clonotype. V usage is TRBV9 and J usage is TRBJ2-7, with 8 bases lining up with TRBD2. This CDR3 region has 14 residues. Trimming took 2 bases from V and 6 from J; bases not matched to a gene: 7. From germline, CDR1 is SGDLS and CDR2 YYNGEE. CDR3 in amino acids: CASSVFGGGGEQYF. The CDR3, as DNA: TGTGCCAGCAGCGTTTTCGGGGGGGGTGGCGAGCAGTACTTC. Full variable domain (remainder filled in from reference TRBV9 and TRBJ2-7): DSGVTQTPKHLITATGQRVTLRCSPRSGDLSVYWYQQSLDQGLQFLIQYYNGEERAKGNILERFSAQQFPDLHSELNLSSLELGDSALYFCASSVFGGGGEQYFGPGTRLTVT.

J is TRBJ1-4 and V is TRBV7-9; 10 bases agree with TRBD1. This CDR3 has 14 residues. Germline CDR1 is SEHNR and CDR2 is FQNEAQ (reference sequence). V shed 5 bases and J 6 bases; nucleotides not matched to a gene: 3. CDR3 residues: CASSRQGADEKLFF. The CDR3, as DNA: TGTGCCAGCAGCCGACAGGGGGCAGATGAAAAACTGTTTTTT.

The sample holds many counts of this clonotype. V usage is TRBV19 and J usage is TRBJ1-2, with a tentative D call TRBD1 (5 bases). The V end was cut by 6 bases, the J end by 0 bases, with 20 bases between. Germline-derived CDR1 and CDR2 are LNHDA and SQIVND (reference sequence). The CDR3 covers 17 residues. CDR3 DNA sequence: TGTGCCAGTAGGGAGGACAAGACGTCCGAGGCTAACTATGGCTACACCTTC. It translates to CASREDKTSEANYGYTF.

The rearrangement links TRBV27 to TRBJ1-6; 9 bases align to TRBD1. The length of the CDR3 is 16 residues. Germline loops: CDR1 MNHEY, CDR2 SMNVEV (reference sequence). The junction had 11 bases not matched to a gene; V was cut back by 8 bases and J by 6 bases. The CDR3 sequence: CASWPGQGRSNSPLHF. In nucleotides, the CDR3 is TGTGCCAGCTGGCCCGGACAGGGGAGGAGTAATTCACCCCTCCACTTT.

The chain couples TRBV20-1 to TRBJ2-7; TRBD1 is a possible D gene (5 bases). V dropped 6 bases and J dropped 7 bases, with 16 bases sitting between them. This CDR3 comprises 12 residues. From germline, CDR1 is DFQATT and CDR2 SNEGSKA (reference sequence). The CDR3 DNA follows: TGCAGTGCCCAAGGGGCCCAAGGGGAGCAGTACTTC. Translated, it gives CSAQGAQGEQYF.

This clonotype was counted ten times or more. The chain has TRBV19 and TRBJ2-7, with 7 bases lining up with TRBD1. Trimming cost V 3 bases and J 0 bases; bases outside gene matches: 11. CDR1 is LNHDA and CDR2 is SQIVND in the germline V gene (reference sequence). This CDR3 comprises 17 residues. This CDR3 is CASSMALGGLSSYEQYF. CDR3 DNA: TGTGCCAGTAGTATGGCTTTAGGGGGCTTAAGCTCCTACGAGCAGTACTTC.

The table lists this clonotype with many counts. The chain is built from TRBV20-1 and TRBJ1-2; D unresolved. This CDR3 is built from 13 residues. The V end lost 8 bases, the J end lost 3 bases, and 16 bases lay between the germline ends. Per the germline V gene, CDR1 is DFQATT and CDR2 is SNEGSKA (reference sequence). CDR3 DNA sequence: TGCAGTTCCAAGGGATCCTTGGACTATGGCTACACCTTC. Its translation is CSSKGSLDYGYTF.

The CDR3 DNA follows: TGCAGTGCTAGAGAACGGGGGTTTGCGGGACCCTACAATGAGCAGTTCTTC. Amino acid sequence: CSARERGFAGPYNEQFF. The chain joins TRBV20-1 to TRBJ2-1, with TRBD2 as a possible D gene (6 bases). Germline V gene lookup returns CDR1 DFQATT and CDR2 SNEGSKA (reference sequence). The CDR3 totals 17 residues. V was clipped by 0 bases and J by 2 bases, with 17 bases between them.

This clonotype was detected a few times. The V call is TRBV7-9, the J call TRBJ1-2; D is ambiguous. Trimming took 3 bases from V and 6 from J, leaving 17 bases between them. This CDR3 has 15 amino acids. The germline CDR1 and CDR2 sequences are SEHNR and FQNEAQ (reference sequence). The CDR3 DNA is TGTGCCAGCAGCTTCAGCTCCGGGATTGGAGATGGCTACACCTTC. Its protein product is CASSFSSGIGDGYTF.

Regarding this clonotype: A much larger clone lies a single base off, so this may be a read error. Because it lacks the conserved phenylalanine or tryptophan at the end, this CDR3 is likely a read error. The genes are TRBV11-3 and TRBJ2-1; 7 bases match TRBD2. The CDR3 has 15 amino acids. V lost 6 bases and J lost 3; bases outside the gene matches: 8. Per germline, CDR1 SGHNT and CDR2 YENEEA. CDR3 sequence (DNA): TGTGCCAGCAGACGCAGCGGGGAAATCTACAATGAGCAGTTCCTC. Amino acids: CASRRSGEIYNEQFL.